The 23 T cell receptor beta chains presented below share a single source sample, sequenced in a study of T cell repertoires in cytomegalovirus infection. In TCRdb, the reads were re-called with MiXCR into one record per CDR3 protein. The sample contains about 700,000 distinct CDR3 sequences, around 30% of which appear only once. Antigens of these TCRs are unknown. The specimen comprised cultured PBMCs, sampled from culture after CMV antigen stimulation. These receptors were taken from a human donor in good health (CMV status not recorded). Some clones in this sample may be carry-over from other donors' samples.

This chain connects TRBV6-1 to TRBJ1-2; 8 bases map to TRBD1. The V and J ends lost 6 bases and 4 bases, in that order; junction bases with no gene match: 7. The length of the CDR3 is 14 residues. Germline CDR1 reads MNHNS; CDR2 reads SASEGT. The CDR3 DNA follows: TGTGCCAGCAGCCACGGACAGGGAGGCTATGGCTACACCTTC. Its protein product is CASSHGQGGYGYTF.

V usage is TRBV15 and J usage is TRBJ2-7; D not certain. Germline lookup yields CDR1 LNHNV and CDR2 YYDKDF (reference sequence). The CDR3 consists of 14 residues. The V end lost 1 base, the J end lost 5 bases, and 12 bases lay between the germline ends. CDR3 nucleotide sequence: TGTGCCACCAGCAGAGTAGTGACGGAAAACGAGCAGTACTTC. Residues: CATSRVVTENEQYF. Looking up the rest from reference TRBV15 and TRBJ2-7 gives the full variable domain: DAMVIQNPRYQVTQFGKPVTLSCSQTLNHNVMYWYQQKSSQAPKLLFHYYDKDFNNEADTPDNFQSRRPNTSFCFLDIRSPGLGDTAMYLCATSRVVTENEQYFGPGTRLTVT.

The chain is built from TRBV27 and TRBJ1-1; weak D call: TRBD1 (5 bases). The CDR3 runs to 15 residues. Germline V gene sequence: CDR1 MNHEY, CDR2 SMNVEV (reference sequence). The V end lost 2 bases, the J end lost 4 bases, and 14 bases lay between the germline ends. The CDR3 sequence: CASSLVPAGPTEAFF. The CDR3 coding sequence is TGTGCCAGCAGTTTAGTTCCGGCAGGGCCCACTGAAGCTTTCTTT.

This clonotype has a handful of counts. This chain joins TRBV7-9 and TRBJ2-2; no firm D call. Germline lookup yields CDR1 SEHNR and CDR2 FQNEAQ (reference sequence). The CDR3 loop spans 17 amino acids. V dropped 3 bases and J dropped 7 bases, with 21 bases sitting between them. The chain's CDR3 is CASSFLVSGELHGELFF. DNA of the CDR3: TGTGCCAGCAGCTTTCTTGTGTCTGGAGAGCTTCACGGGGAGCTGTTTTTT.

The V and J genes are TRBV7-6 and TRBJ2-1; 7 nucleotides line up with TRBD2. Germline lookup yields CDR1 SGHVS and CDR2 FNYEAQ. The V segment lost 1 base and the J segment 8 bases; nucleotides outside the gene matches: 5. There are 14 residues in the CDR3. The CDR3 sequence: CASSLDRGSYEQFF. The DNA for the CDR3 is TGTGCCAGCAGCTTAGATCGCGGGAGCTATGAGCAGTTCTTC.

This chain links TRBV18 with TRBJ1-1; D unclear. The germline gives CDR1 KGHSH, CDR2 LQKENI. The CDR3 length is 14 residues. Trimming cost V 4 bases and J 3 bases, with 12 bases left between them. CDR3 nucleotide sequence: TGTGCCAGCTCACACTCGTCAGAGGACACTGAAGCTTTCTTT. Translating gives CASSHSSEDTEAFF.

This clonotype was seen only a few times. The chain has TRBV7-9 and TRBJ2-3; no reliable D call. CDR1 and CDR2 from the germline V gene are SEHNR and FQNEAQ (reference sequence). The CDR3 covers 13 residues. The V end lost 3 bases, the J end lost 3 bases, and 7 bases lay between the germline ends. The CDR3 coding sequence is TGTGCCAGCAGCTTGATACAGACAGATACGCAGTATTTT. It encodes CASSLIQTDTQYF.

This chain links TRBV15 with TRBJ1-2, with D possibly matching TRBD1 (6 bases). The germline CDR1 and CDR2 sequences are LNHNV and YYDKDF (reference sequence). This CDR3 spans 16 amino acids. Trimming removed 1 base from V and 6 bases from J, with 18 bases in between. The CDR3 coding sequence is TGTGCCACCAGCAGAGGGGGGACACCCCAAGGGGATGGCTACACCTTC. Translated, it gives CATSRGGTPQGDGYTF.

This chain links TRBV7-6 with TRBJ2-1; D is unresolved. The length of the CDR3 is 15 residues. Per the germline V gene, CDR1 is SGHVS and CDR2 is FNYEAQ. With 6 bases removed from V and 0 bases from J, the gap between germline ends came to 12 bases. The CDR3 bases are TGTGCCAGCAGATCCCTTAGTGGCTCCTACAATGAGCAGTTCTTC. It is translated as CASRSLSGSYNEQFF.

This chain joins TRBV6-1 and TRBJ1-2, with D possibly matching TRBD1 (5 bases). CDR3 length equals 16 residues. V was clipped by 5 bases and J by 1 base, with 17 bases between them. Germline V gives CDR1 MNHNS, CDR2 SASEGT. The CDR3 region has the DNA TGTGCCAGCAGTTATAGCCTGCAGACAGTTAACTATGGCTACACCTTC. Translation: CASSYSLQTVNYGYTF.

This clonotype was observed a handful of times. V and J are TRBV7-9 and TRBJ2-2, with a tentative D call TRBD1 (6 bases). V lost 6 bases and J 4 bases, leaving 15 bases between the germline ends. The germline V gene has CDR1 SEHNR and CDR2 FQNEAQ (reference sequence). CDR3 length equals 15 residues. CDR3: CASSRGTDLTGELFF. The CDR3 coding sequence is TGTGCCAGCAGTAGGGGGACGGATCTCACCGGGGAGCTGTTTTTT. The variable domain in full, with the rest retrieved from reference TRBV7-9 and TRBJ2-2, is DTGVSQNPRHKITKRGQNVTFRCDPISEHNRLYWYRQTLGQGPEFLTYFQNEAQLEKSRLLSDRFSAERPKGSFSTLEIQRTEQGDSAMYLCASSRGTDLTGELFFGEGSRLTVL.

In its sample, this clonotype was seen a few times. The rearrangement links TRBV28 to TRBJ2-3; TRBD2 might be the D (6 bases). Trimming removed 8 bases at V and 6 bases at J, with 18 bases between. Germline CDR1 reads MDHEN; CDR2 reads SYDVKM. The CDR3 runs to 14 residues. The CDR3 DNA sequence: TGTGCCAGCCGATCCGCCGGGGGAGTGGATACGCAGTATTTT. Translating it yields CASRSAGGVDTQYF. Complete variable domain (other parts from reference TRBV28 and TRBJ2-3): DVKVTQSSRYLVKRTGEKVFLECVQDMDHENMFWYRQDPGLGLRLIYFSYDVKMKEKGDIPEGYSVSREKKERFSLILESASTNQTSMYLCASRSAGGVDTQYFGPGTRLTVL.

In its sample, this clonotype was seen many times. The V and J genes are TRBV2 and TRBJ2-7, with D tentatively TRBD2 (5 bases). This CDR3 is 12 amino acids long. The germline V gene encodes CDR1 SNHLY and CDR2 FYNNEI. With 6 bases removed from V and 2 bases from J, the gap between germline ends came to 8 bases. Here the CDR3 reads CASSPGTYEQYF. In DNA form, the CDR3 reads TGTGCCAGCAGCCCCGGGACCTACGAGCAGTACTTC.

This clonotype was counted a few times. The chain is built from TRBV5-4 and TRBJ2-5; D may be TRBD2 (6 bases). Trimming took off 3 bases at V and 4 bases at J, with 16 bases between the two ends. The CDR3 runs 15 residues. Per germline, CDR1 SGHNT and CDR2 YYREEE (reference sequence). DNA for the CDR3: TGTGCCAGCAGCTCGCCGGAAGGGGAGGCAGAGACCCAGTACTTC. This gives the protein CASSSPEGEAETQYF.

The rearrangement joins TRBV5-5 to TRBJ1-5, with D unresolved. Germline lookup yields CDR1 SGHKS and CDR2 YYEKEE (reference sequence). The CDR3 sequence is 15 residues long. V gave up 0 bases and J gave up 7 bases, with 14 bases separating them. The CDR3 sequence is CASSLVGTRSQPQHF. The CDR3 bases are TGTGCCAGCAGCTTGGTGGGTACGAGGTCCCAGCCCCAGCATTTT.

This clonotype was observed at least ten times. J is TRBJ1-5 and V is TRBV7-2; 7 bases align to TRBD1. This CDR3 contains 15 residues. The V gene's germline CDR1 is SGHTA and CDR2 FQGNSA. V gave up 5 bases and J gave up 6 bases; unmatched junction bases: 10. CDR3 in DNA: TGTGCCAGCAGCCTACGACAGGGACCCAGTCAGCCCCAGCATTTT. Its protein is CASSLRQGPSQPQHF.

This clonotype was observed a handful of times. The chain recombines TRBV6-2 or TRBV6-3 with TRBJ2-1, with D perhaps given as TRBD1 or TRBD2 (5 bases each). V was clipped by 0 bases and J by 11 bases, with 20 bases between them. Per germline, CDR1 MNHEY and CDR2 SVGEGT. The CDR3 length is 16 residues. In nucleotides, the CDR3 is TGTGCCAGCAGTTACTCCTCGGGACCCTTTCATCCAAAGCAGTTCTTC. This sequence encodes CASSYSSGPFHPKQFF.

The genes are TRBV2 and TRBJ2-6; D remains unclear. V lost 6 bases and J 2 bases, leaving 8 bases between the germline ends. This CDR3 region has 14 residues. Per germline, CDR1 SNHLY and CDR2 FYNNEI. CDR3 in amino acids: CASRIEAGANVLTF. DNA for the CDR3: TGTGCCAGCAGGATAGAGGCTGGGGCCAACGTCCTGACTTTC.

The chain couples TRBV12-3 or TRBV12-4 to TRBJ1-5; 9 bases agree with TRBD1. CDR3 length equals 15 residues. V was pared by 6 bases and J by 5 bases, with 8 bases of the junction left unmatched. The CDR3 sequence is CASSLGTGRDQPQHF. CDR3 DNA sequence: TGTGCCAGCAGCCTAGGGACAGGGAGAGATCAGCCCCAGCATTTT.

This clonotype has more than one count but fewer than ten. The V call is TRBV10-3, the J call TRBJ1-1, with 9 bases that match TRBD1. The CDR3 contains 15 residues. Unmatched junction bases numbered 6, after V lost 3 bases and J lost 4 bases. Germline V CDR1 and CDR2: ENHRY, SYGVKD. This CDR3 reads CAISDGQGRGTEAFF. CDR3 nucleotides: TGTGCCATCAGTGATGGACAGGGGCGAGGCACTGAAGCTTTCTTT.

The chain links TRBV12-3 or TRBV12-4 to TRBJ1-1; D might be TRBD1 (5 bases). V lost 3 bases, J lost 9 bases, and 14 bases lay in between. CDR3 length: 13 residues. CDR3 sequence reads: CASSFSGLNQAFF. The CDR3 coding sequence is TGTGCCAGCAGTTTTTCAGGGTTGAATCAAGCTTTCTTT.

The chain carries TRBV27 and TRBJ1-6; TRBD1 might be the D (6 bases). The length of the CDR3 is 13 residues. Germline V gives CDR1 MNHEY, CDR2 SMNVEV (reference sequence). Between the trimmed V and J ends, which lost 3 bases and 8 bases, there was a span of 8 bases. The CDR3 nucleotides are TGTGCCAGCAGTTTTCCAGGGGATTCACCCCTCCACTTT. Translated, it gives CASSFPGDSPLHF.

The chain uses TRBV5-6 and TRBJ2-3, with 9 bases fitting TRBD1. The V gene's germline CDR1 is SGHDT and CDR2 YYEEEE. The CDR3 loop spans 16 amino acids. The V gene end was trimmed by 4 bases and the J gene end by 3 bases; junction bases not matched to a gene: 9. CDR3: CASSLPGQGGTDTQYF. CDR3 sequence (DNA): TGTGCCAGCAGCCTTCCGGGACAGGGAGGAACAGATACGCAGTATTTT.